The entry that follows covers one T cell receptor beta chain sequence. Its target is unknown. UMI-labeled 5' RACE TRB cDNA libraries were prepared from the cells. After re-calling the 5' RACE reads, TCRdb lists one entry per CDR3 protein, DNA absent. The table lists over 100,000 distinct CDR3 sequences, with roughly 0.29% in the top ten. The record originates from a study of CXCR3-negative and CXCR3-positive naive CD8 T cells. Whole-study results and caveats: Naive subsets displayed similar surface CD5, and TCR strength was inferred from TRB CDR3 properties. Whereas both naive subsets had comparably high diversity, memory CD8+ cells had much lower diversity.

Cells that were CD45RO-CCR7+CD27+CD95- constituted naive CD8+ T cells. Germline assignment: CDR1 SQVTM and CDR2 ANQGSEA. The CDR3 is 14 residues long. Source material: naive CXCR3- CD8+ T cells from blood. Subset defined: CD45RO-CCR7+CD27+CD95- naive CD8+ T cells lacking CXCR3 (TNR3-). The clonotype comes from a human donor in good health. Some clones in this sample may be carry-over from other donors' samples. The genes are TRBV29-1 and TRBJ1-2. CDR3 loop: CSGASYGEGDGYTF.